Shown below are 24 T cell receptor beta chains from a single sample sequenced in a study of shared clonotypes between healthy human individuals (dated by TCRdb to 2018 to 2020). The library was obtained by the immunoSEQ multiplex PCR assay. TCRdb stores this immuneACCESS table with in-frame sequences only. Part of the clones is absent; in the studies checked, under half of the shortfall reflects unresolved V genes, and no reason is known for the rest. The sample table shows more than 500,000 clones, and 90% to 97% are seen once. The top ten hold about 0.06% of the sample. Sequencing was carried out using naive CD4+ T cells sorted from blood. Per the publication, the cell subset or site label means: CD45RA+ positively selected. The receptors stem from a woman in her twenties or thirties in good health.

This clone was found once. This sample also contains other DNA sequences that code for the same CDR3. This rearrangement joins TRBV19 to TRBJ2-5; TRBD2 matches 12 bases. The germline V gene has CDR1 LNHDA and CDR2 SQIVND (reference sequence). V lost 3 bases and J lost 5; bases outside the gene matches: 1. The CDR3 extends over 14 amino acids. In DNA, the CDR3 is TGTGCCAGTAGTATCGGACTAGCGGGGGAGACCCAGTACTTC. Encoded protein: CASSIGLAGETQYF.

The J gene is TRBJ2-4, the V gene TRBV28; D unclear. The CDR3 is 13 amino acids. Trimming shortened V by 5 bases and J by 3 bases, and 8 bases separated the two germline ends. The V gene's germline CDR1 is MDHEN and CDR2 SYDVKM. The CDR3 DNA follows: TGTGCCAGCAGTACTGGCAACAAAAACATTCAGTACTTC. Protein: CASSTGNKNIQYF. The variable domain in full, with the rest retrieved from reference TRBV28 and TRBJ2-4, is DVKVTQSSRYLVKRTGEKVFLECVQDMDHENMFWYRQDPGLGLRLIYFSYDVKMKEKGDIPEGYSVSREKKERFSLILESASTNQTSMYLCASSTGNKNIQYFGAGTRLSVL.

This clone was observed once. V gene TRBV28 combines with J gene TRBJ1-1; D ambiguous. V lost 6 bases and J 4 bases, leaving 18 bases between the germline ends. Germline V gene data show CDR1 as MDHEN and CDR2 as SYDVKM. The CDR3 totals 15 residues. CDR3 sequence reads: CASRLDGLKSTEAFF. CDR3 bases: TGTGCCAGCAGGCTTGACGGGTTGAAGTCCACTGAAGCTTTCTTT.

J is TRBJ2-5 and V is TRBV6-1; TRBD1 matches at 8 bases. This CDR3 region has 15 residues. The ends lost 4 bases at V and 2 bases at J; junction bases unmatched: 6. Germline-derived CDR1 and CDR2 are MNHNS and SASEGT. The CDR3 DNA reads as TGTGCCAGCAGTGGAGGGACAGGCATTCAAGAGACCCAGTACTTC. This translates into CASSGGTGIQETQYF.

The genes are TRBV19 and TRBJ2-1, with TRBD2 matching over 10 bases. The CDR3 contains 16 residues. From germline, CDR1 is LNHDA and CDR2 SQIVND (reference sequence). V was clipped by 5 bases and J by 0 bases; unmatched bases: 4. The CDR3 sequence: CASSVLAGSSYNEQFF. The DNA for the CDR3 is TGTGCCAGTAGTGTACTAGCGGGGAGCTCCTACAATGAGCAGTTCTTC.

The chain carries TRBV19 and TRBJ1-5, with 9 bases matching TRBD1. CDR3 length equals 15 residues. J was trimmed by 4 bases and V by 6 bases; bases with no gene match: 7. The germline V gene encodes CDR1 LNHDA and CDR2 SQIVND (reference sequence). CDR3 region: CASSTGQGWNQPQHF. In nucleotides, the CDR3 is TGTGCCAGTAGCACGGGACAGGGATGGAATCAGCCCCAGCATTTT.

V and J are TRBV4-1 and TRBJ2-1, with 8 bases fitting TRBD2. The germline CDR1 and CDR2 sequences are MGHRA and YSYEKL. With 1 base clipped from V and 4 bases from J, the junction kept 6 bases outside the gene matches. CDR3 size: 16 residues. The CDR3 nucleotides are TGCGCCAGCAGCCAAGGTTCGTCTAGCGGGTACAATGAGCAGTTCTTC. Translated, it gives CASSQGSSSGYNEQFF.

This rearrangement joins TRBV15 to TRBJ2-7; the D gene is possibly TRBD1 (6 bases). Germline CDR1 is LNHNV and CDR2 is YYDKDF (reference sequence). This CDR3 is 15 amino acids long. Trimming left V 0 bases short and J 3 bases short, with 12 bases between. CDR3 sequence reads: CATSRDGGPNYEQYF. The CDR3 region has the DNA TGTGCCACCAGCAGAGATGGGGGCCCTAACTACGAGCAGTACTTC.

This chain uses TRBV5-6 with TRBJ2-7, with 7 bases fitting TRBD1. CDR1 SGHDT and CDR2 YYEEEE come from the germline V gene. With 4 bases clipped from V and 5 bases from J, the junction kept 3 bases outside the gene matches. The CDR3 runs to 12 residues. The CDR3 DNA reads TGTGCCAGCAGCCCTGGGACAGACGAGCAGTACTTC. Protein: CASSPGTDEQYF. Full variable domain (rest looked up from reference TRBV5-6 and TRBJ2-7): DAGVTQSPTHLIKTRGQQVTLRCSPKSGHDTVSWYQQALGQGPQFIFQYYEEEERQRGNFPDRFSGHQFPNYSSELNVNALLLGDSALYLCASSPGTDEQYFGPGTRLTVT.

This chain links TRBV30 with TRBJ1-5, with 10 bases identical to TRBD1. V lost 3 bases to trimming and J lost 5 bases; unmatched junction nucleotides: 10. This CDR3 spans 16 amino acids. CDR1 is GTSNPN, CDR2 SVGIG, per germline (reference sequence). DNA for the CDR3: TGTGCCTGGAGCGCCCCCGGGACAGGGGAAGATCAGCCCCAGCATTTT. Translation: CAWSAPGTGEDQPQHF.

V usage is TRBV30 and J usage is TRBJ1-5, with D uncertain. This CDR3 region has 13 residues. Trimming removed 2 bases at V and 5 bases at J, with 10 bases between. Germline V gene sequence: CDR1 GTSNPN, CDR2 SVGIG (reference sequence). In DNA form, the CDR3 reads TGTGCCTGGAGTACTCAAATCGATCAGCCCCAGCATTTT. Its protein product is CAWSTQIDQPQHF.

The V and J genes are TRBV4-1 and TRBJ1-2; the D gene is possibly TRBD1 (5 bases). This CDR3 comprises 15 residues. CDR1 is MGHRA and CDR2 is YSYEKL in the germline V gene. V was pared by 1 base and J by 5 bases, with 14 bases between. In DNA form, the CDR3 reads TGCGCCAGCAGCCAAGGCGTCCAGAAGGGGTATGGCTACACCTTC. Its translation: CASSQGVQKGYGYTF.

This clone appeared once. The chain carries TRBV28 and TRBJ1-3; D is ambiguous. The CDR3 has 12 residues. Germline CDR1 and CDR2: MDHEN and SYDVKM. V lost 6 bases and J 3 bases, leaving 6 bases between the germline ends. This CDR3 reads CASSQGGNTIYF. CDR3 sequence (DNA): TGTGCCAGCAGCCAAGGTGGAAACACCATATATTTT. Drawing the rest from reference TRBV28 and TRBJ1-3, the complete variable domain is DVKVTQSSRYLVKRTGEKVFLECVQDMDHENMFWYRQDPGLGLRLIYFSYDVKMKEKGDIPEGYSVSREKKERFSLILESASTNQTSMYLCASSQGGNTIYFGEGSWLTVV.

V is TRBV19 and J is TRBJ2-1; possible D gene TRBD1, 5 bases. V shed 7 bases and J shed 7 bases, with 17 bases lying between them. CDR3 length: 14 amino acids. CDR1 and CDR2 from the germline V gene are LNHDA and SQIVND (reference sequence). The CDR3 reads CASTDRRWLNEQFF. CDR3 coding DNA: TGTGCCAGTACAGACAGACGCTGGCTGAATGAGCAGTTCTTC.

CDR3 DNA: TGTGCCAGCAATAAGAGACTAGCGGTTAACACCGGGGAGCTGTTTTTT. This codes for CASNKRLAVNTGELFF. J is TRBJ2-2 and V is TRBV2, with TRBD2 identical over 9 bases. Unmatched junction bases numbered 8, after V lost 7 bases and J lost 2 bases. CDR3 length equals 16 residues. The germline gives CDR1 SNHLY, CDR2 FYNNEI.

The chain combines TRBV7-9 with TRBJ1-1; D gene unclear. Per germline, CDR1 SEHNR and CDR2 FQNEAQ (reference sequence). With 7 bases removed from V and 1 base from J, the gap between germline ends came to 16 bases. The CDR3 loop spans 15 amino acids. CDR3 DNA sequence: TGTGCCAGCATTCCTACTCTGGGAGGGAACACTGAAGCTTTCTTT. Amino acid sequence: CASIPTLGGNTEAFF.

The chain uses TRBV30 and TRBJ1-6, with D possibly being TRBD1 (6 bases). This CDR3 has 13 amino acids. Deletions cut 0 bases from V and 9 bases from J, with 9 bases between. The germline V gene has CDR1 GTSNPN and CDR2 SVGIG (reference sequence). Here the CDR3 DNA reads TGTGCCTGGAGTGTTGAAGGGGGTTCACCCCTCCACTTT. Protein product: CAWSVEGGSPLHF.

The genes are TRBV5-8 and TRBJ2-2, with D hard to call. This CDR3 is built from 16 residues. Trimming pared 4 bases from V and 2 bases from J, leaving 15 bases between. The V gene's germline CDR1 is SGHTS and CDR2 YDEGEE. The CDR3 nucleotides read TGTGCCAGCAGCCCGGCCTCGACGCTTAACACCGGGGAGCTGTTTTTT. It yields the protein CASSPASTLNTGELFF.

This sequence joins TRBV7-8 and TRBJ2-2, with a tentative D call TRBD1 (6 bases). Per the germline V gene, CDR1 is SGHVS and CDR2 is FQNEAQ. The CDR3 has 17 amino acids. V dropped 3 bases and J dropped 4 bases, with 18 bases sitting between them. In nucleotides, the CDR3 is TGTGCCAGCAGCTTCCCGGGACACATAACGGGCACCGGGGAGCTGTTTTTT. This translates into CASSFPGHITGTGELFF.

The chain links TRBV28 to TRBJ1-4; D uncertain. The CDR3 runs to 14 residues. V lost 6 bases and J 10 bases, leaving 18 bases between the germline ends. Germline CDR1 reads MDHEN; CDR2 reads SYDVKM. The CDR3, as DNA: TGTGCCAGCAGGCCTGGAGGCCCGACCGTAAAACTGTTTTTT. It yields the protein CASRPGGPTVKLFF. Complete variable domain (other parts from reference TRBV28 and TRBJ1-4): DVKVTQSSRYLVKRTGEKVFLECVQDMDHENMFWYRQDPGLGLRLIYFSYDVKMKEKGDIPEGYSVSREKKERFSLILESASTNQTSMYLCASRPGGPTVKLFFGSGTQLSVL.

The chain uses TRBV10-1 and TRBJ2-2, with D possibly being TRBD2 (5 bases). Germline assignment: CDR1 WNHNN and CDR2 SYGVQD (reference sequence). The CDR3 runs 16 residues. Deletions cut 3 bases from V and 0 bases from J, with 11 bases between. The CDR3 nucleotides are TGCGCCAGCAGTGATTACGGGGATCCGAACACCGGGGAGCTGTTTTTT. Translated, it gives CASSDYGDPNTGELFF.

The chain uses TRBV5-1 and TRBJ2-5, with 7 bases aligning to TRBD2. The germline V gene encodes CDR1 SGHRS and CDR2 YFSETQ. The V gene end was trimmed by 5 bases and the J gene end by 1 base; junction bases not matched to a gene: 5. CDR3 length: 14 amino acids. In DNA, the CDR3 is TGCGCCAGCAGATCCCTAGCGGTCCAAGAGACCCAGTACTTC. Its protein product is CASRSLAVQETQYF.

V gene TRBV7-3 combines with J gene TRBJ2-3, with D maybe TRBD1 (6 bases). The CDR3 contains 14 residues. Trimming stripped 5 bases from V and 1 base from J, with 10 bases between. Germline V gene sequence: CDR1 SGHTA, CDR2 FQGTGA. The CDR3 spells CASSHEGGTDTQYF. CDR3 in DNA: TGTGCCAGCAGCCACGAGGGGGGCACAGATACGCAGTATTTT.

The J gene is TRBJ2-1, the V gene TRBV27, with unresolved D. Trimming stripped 2 bases from V and 7 bases from J, with 9 bases between. Germline V gene data show CDR1 as MNHEY and CDR2 as SMNVEV (reference sequence). This CDR3 has 13 residues. The CDR3 sequence: CASSLRRSNEQFF. CDR3 coding DNA: TGTGCCAGCAGTTTACGTCGCAGTAATGAGCAGTTCTTC.